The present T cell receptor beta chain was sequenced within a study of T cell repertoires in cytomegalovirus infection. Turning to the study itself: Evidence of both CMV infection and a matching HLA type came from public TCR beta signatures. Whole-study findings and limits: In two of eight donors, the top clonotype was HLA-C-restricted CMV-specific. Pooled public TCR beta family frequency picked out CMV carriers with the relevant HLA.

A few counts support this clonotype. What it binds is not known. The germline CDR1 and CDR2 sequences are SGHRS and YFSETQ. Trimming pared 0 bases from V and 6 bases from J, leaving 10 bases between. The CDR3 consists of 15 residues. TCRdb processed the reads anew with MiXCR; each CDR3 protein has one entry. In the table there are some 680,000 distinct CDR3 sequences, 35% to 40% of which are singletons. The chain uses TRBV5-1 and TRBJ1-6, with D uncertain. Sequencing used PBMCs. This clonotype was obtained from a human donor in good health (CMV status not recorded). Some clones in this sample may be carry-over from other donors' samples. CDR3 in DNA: TGCGCCAGCAGCTTGGCCGCGGAAATTAATTCACCCCTCCACTTT. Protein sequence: CASSLAAEINSPLHF.